The rows below give T cell receptor beta chains drawn from one sample of a study of T cell responses to AZD1222 COVID-19 vaccine. Method: immunoSEQ multiplex PCR; TCRdb's copy keeps in-frame clones and lacks some. The table lists more than 70,000 clones, roughly nine tenths of them singletons, with around 3.2% in the top ten. The sequencing used peripheral blood, collected 28 days after the second AZD1222 dose. The source of these receptors is an adult who received the AZD1222 COVID-19 vaccine. CDR3s include the opening cysteine and the closing phenylalanine or tryptophan. D genes are given only for firm matches. The size of a clone is reported for some rows only, either as once, few or many, or as a class for expanded clones.

CDR3: CAISESRAGQETQYF
DNA: TGTGCCATCAGTGAGTCGAGGGCAGGCCAAGAGACCCAGTACTTC
J: TRBJ2-5
V: TRBV10-3
size: -
D: -

CDR3: CASSQGVDRFYEQYF
DNA: TGTGCCAGCAGCCAGGGGGTCGACAGATTCTACGAGCAGTACTTC
J: TRBJ2-7
V: TRBV3-1/TRBV3-2
size: -
D: -

CDR3: CASSMTGMNTEAFF
DNA: TGTGCCAGTAGTATGACAGGGATGAACACTGAAGCTTTCTTT
J: TRBJ1-1
V: TRBV19
size: -
D: TRBD1

CDR3: CASSEGLQGAHEQFF
DNA: TGTGCCAGCAGTGAAGGACTCCAGGGAGCCCATGAGCAGTTCTTC
J: TRBJ2-1
V: TRBV2
size: -
D: -

CDR3: CASSLITDTQYF
DNA: TGTGCCAGCAGCTTAATCACAGATACGCAGTATTTT
J: TRBJ2-3
V: TRBV11-2
size: -
D: -

CDR3: CASSFARHGYTF
DNA: TGTGCCAGCAGTTTTGCCCGTCATGGCTACACCTTC
J: TRBJ1-2
V: TRBV12-3/TRBV12-4
size: -
D: -

CDR3: CASSFWQGGNIQYF
DNA: TGTGCCAGCAGCTTTTGGCAGGGCGGGAACATTCAGTACTTC
J: TRBJ2-4
V: TRBV11-3
size: -
D: -

CDR3: CASSKAGGPQGEQYF
DNA: TGTGCCAGCAGTAAAGCGGGAGGGCCCCAGGGGGAGCAGTACTTC
J: TRBJ2-7
V: TRBV28
size: -
D: TRBD2

CDR3: CAISESSVGESYGYTF
DNA: TGTGCCATCAGTGAGTCGAGTGTGGGGGAATCCTATGGCTACACCTTC
J: TRBJ1-2
V: TRBV10-3
size: few
D: -

CDR3: CASRQGGSSYEQYF
DNA: TGTGCCAGCAGGCAGGGAGGATCCTCCTACGAGCAGTACTTC
J: TRBJ2-7
V: TRBV6-5
size: -
D: -

CDR3: CASRGPGANEKLFF
DNA: TGTGCCAGCAGGGGGCCGGGGGCTAATGAAAAACTGTTTTTT
J: TRBJ1-4
V: TRBV2
size: -
D: -

CDR3: CASSHTNNEQFF
DNA: TGTGCCAGCAGTCATACCAACAATGAGCAGTTCTTC
J: TRBJ2-1
V: TRBV6-5
size: -
D: -

CDR3: CASGSGINYGYTF
DNA: TGTGCTAGTGGATCAGGAATAAACTATGGCTACACCTTC
J: TRBJ1-2
V: TRBV12-5
size: -
D: -

CDR3: CAWRYPFGTGYGYTF
DNA: TGTGCCTGGAGGTACCCTTTCGGGACAGGGTACGGCTACACCTTC
J: TRBJ1-2
V: TRBV30
size: -
D: TRBD1

CDR3: CSVSLAGTNEQFF
DNA: TGCAGCGTCTCACTAGCGGGTACGAATGAGCAGTTCTTC
J: TRBJ2-1
V: TRBV29-1
size: -
D: TRBD2

CDR3: CASSYAWEGSYEQYF
DNA: TGTGCCAGTAGTTACGCCTGGGAGGGCTCCTACGAGCAGTACTTC
J: TRBJ2-7
V: TRBV19
size: -
D: TRBD2

CDR3: CASGGIAGAGETQYF
DNA: TGCGCCAGCGGGGGAATTGCGGGGGCAGGAGAGACCCAGTACTTC
J: TRBJ2-5
V: TRBV5-1
size: -
D: -

CDR3: CASSSIRGGSAEAFF
DNA: TGTGCCAGCAGTTCCATCAGGGGAGGGAGCGCTGAAGCTTTCTTT
J: TRBJ1-1
V: TRBV6-5
size: -
D: -

CDR3: CASSLFGQAQETQYF
DNA: TGTGCCAGCAGCTTATTCGGACAGGCCCAAGAGACCCAGTACTTC
J: TRBJ2-5
V: TRBV7-6
size: -
D: TRBD1

CDR3: CASSQGLAGGTYEQYF
DNA: TGCGCCAGCAGCCAAGGACTAGCGGGGGGGACCTACGAGCAGTACTTC
J: TRBJ2-7
V: TRBV4-1
size: -
D: TRBD2

CDR3: CASSEGGNTEAFF
DNA: TGTGCCAGCAGTGAAGGGGGGAACACTGAAGCTTTCTTT
J: TRBJ1-1
V: TRBV6-4
size: once
D: -

CDR3: CASSAGRDRGVYNEQFF
DNA: TGTGCCAGCAGCGCAGGGCGGGACAGGGGGGTGTACAATGAGCAGTTCTTC
J: TRBJ2-1
V: TRBV5-4
size: -
D: TRBD1

CDR3: CASQREQINSPLHF
DNA: TGTGCCAGCCAGCGGGAACAGATTAATTCACCCCTCCACTTT
J: TRBJ1-6
V: TRBV6-5
size: -
D: -

CDR3: CASSERLAGPYNEQFF
DNA: TGTGCCAGCAGTGAAAGACTAGCGGGGCCCTACAATGAGCAGTTCTTC
J: TRBJ2-1
V: TRBV2
size: -
D: TRBD2

CDR3: CSASSLGQGDFSNQPQHF
DNA: TGCAGTGCTAGTTCGTTAGGACAGGGTGATTTTAGCAATCAGCCCCAGCATTTT
J: TRBJ1-5
V: TRBV20-1
size: -
D: TRBD1

CDR3: CASSLGLTGMNTEAFF
DNA: TGTGCCAGCAGCTTGGGCTTGACAGGCATGAACACTGAAGCTTTCTTT
J: TRBJ1-1
V: TRBV5-4
size: once
D: -

CDR3: CASSLYRSNQPQHF
DNA: TGTGCCAGCAGTTTATATAGAAGCAATCAGCCCCAGCATTTT
J: TRBJ1-5
V: TRBV27
size: -
D: -

CDR3: CASSSPGGSGEQYF
DNA: TGTGCCAGCAGCTCCCCTGGGGGATCGGGTGAGCAGTACTTC
J: TRBJ2-7
V: TRBV7-2
size: once
D: -

CDR3: CATSGGRTPNTGELFF
DNA: TGTGCCACCAGTGGGGGGCGCACGCCGAACACCGGGGAGCTGTTTTTT
J: TRBJ2-2
V: TRBV24-1
size: -
D: -

CDR3: CASSPEGATEAFF
DNA: TGTGCCAGCTCTCCTGAGGGGGCCACTGAAGCTTTCTTT
J: TRBJ1-1
V: TRBV18
size: -
D: TRBD1

CDR3: CASSHVRDYNSPLHF
DNA: TGTGCCAGCTCCCACGTCCGAGACTATAATTCACCCCTCCACTTT
J: TRBJ1-6
V: TRBV18
size: -
D: -

CDR3: CASSLLSTGELFF
DNA: TGTGCCAGCAGTTTACTTAGCACCGGGGAGCTGTTTTTT
J: TRBJ2-2
V: TRBV12-3/TRBV12-4
size: -
D: -